This T cell receptor beta chain was sequenced in a study of control samples from healthy donors and cancer patients. Trimming shortened V by 2 bases and J by 2 bases, and 25 bases separated the two germline ends. The CDR3 sequence is 19 residues long. CDR1 and CDR2 (germline): MNHEY, SVGEGT. Only in-frame clones appear in the TCRdb table, and some are missing; sequencing was by immunoSEQ multiplex PCR. The sample lists about 140,000 clones, roughly 92% occurring once. The sample consisted of blood. This sequence originates from a man in his thirties or forties in good health. The rearrangement links TRBV6-2 or TRBV6-3 to TRBJ2-7; a weak D match, TRBD1 (6 bases). The CDR3 nucleotides are TGTGCCAGCAGTTACCGCCCCAGCAGACAGGCCACCTCTACCTACGAGCAGTACTTC. This translates into CASSYRPSRQATSTYEQYF.